These 15 T cell receptor beta chains came from one sample sequenced in a study of T cells after yellow fever vaccination. TCRdb re-called the 5' RACE reads through MiXCR, storing one row per CDR3 protein. The sample consists of about 310,000 distinct CDR3 sequences, more than 3% of them appearing once. The specimen comprised PBMCs, sampled on the day of the yellow fever booster vaccination. The source is a man younger than 30 who received the YFV17D yellow fever vaccine.

This clonotype has more than one count but fewer than ten. This sequence joins TRBV20-1 and TRBJ2-1; D uncertain. V was pared by 0 bases and J by 7 bases, with 7 bases between. CDR1 DFQATT and CDR2 SNEGSKA come from the germline V gene (reference sequence). The CDR3 runs 12 residues. As DNA, the CDR3 is TGCAGTGCTAGAGATTGGGGTAATGAGCAGTTCTTC. Translated: CSARDWGNEQFF.

This clonotype was counted between two and nine times. The rearrangement joins TRBV7-2 to TRBJ2-3, with 9 bases lining up with TRBD2. The germline V gene encodes CDR1 SGHTA and CDR2 FQGNSA. V dropped 5 bases and J dropped 2; count of bases not matched to a gene: 5. This CDR3 region has 15 residues. The chain's CDR3 is CASSPRLADTDTQYF. The CDR3 coding sequence is TGTGCCAGCAGCCCACGACTAGCGGACACAGATACGCAGTATTTT.

This clonotype was counted only a few times. The chain couples TRBV3-1 to TRBJ1-2; no reliable D call. The CDR3 is 13 amino acids. Trimming took off 0 bases at V and 8 bases at J, with 10 bases between the two ends. Germline V gene lookup returns CDR1 LGHDT and CDR2 YNNKEL (reference sequence). This CDR3 is CASSQDAGRGYTF. The DNA for the CDR3 is TGTGCCAGCAGCCAAGACGCAGGTCGCGGCTACACCTTC.

The chain carries TRBV12-3 or TRBV12-4 and TRBJ1-5; 7 positions match TRBD1. The V gene end was trimmed by 5 bases and the J gene end by 7 bases; junction bases not matched to a gene: 8. The CDR3 consists of 14 residues. The CDR3 reads CASSPDRLWQPQHF. The CDR3 DNA sequence: TGTGCCAGCAGTCCGGACAGGTTGTGGCAGCCCCAGCATTTT.

The chain has TRBV12-3 or TRBV12-4 and TRBJ1-2; a possible D gene is TRBD1 (6 bases). The CDR3 length is 13 residues. V lost 4 bases and J lost 7, with 13 bases in between. The CDR3 loop reads CASSSGAGSGYTF. The CDR3 DNA reads as TGTGCCAGCAGTTCGGGGGCGGGGAGTGGCTACACCTTC.

This clonotype was recorded many times. The rearrangement links TRBV2 to TRBJ1-2; D call uncertain. The V end lost 3 bases, the J end lost 3 bases, and 8 bases lay between the germline ends. The CDR3 sequence is 13 residues long. The V gene's germline CDR1 is SNHLY and CDR2 FYNNEI. CDR3 region: CASSDSAYYGYTF. CDR3 bases: TGTGCCAGCAGTGATTCGGCTTACTATGGCTACACCTTC.

This chain uses TRBV20-1 with TRBJ1-5, with D uncertain. Germline CDR1 is DFQATT and CDR2 is SNEGSKA (reference sequence). CDR3 length: 12 residues. V was pared by 6 bases and J by 5 bases, with 11 bases between. The CDR3 here is CSAKAWDQPQHF. The CDR3 DNA sequence: TGCAGTGCGAAGGCTTGGGATCAGCCCCAGCATTTT.

This clonotype was seen only a few times. J is TRBJ2-3 and V is TRBV28, with D maybe TRBD2 (6 bases). Per germline, CDR1 MDHEN and CDR2 SYDVKM. V shed 6 bases and J shed 3 bases, with 16 bases lying between them. The CDR3 is made up of 15 amino acids. The DNA of the CDR3 is TGTGCCAGCAGCAAGGAGGGGCCGCGGACAGATACGCAGTATTTT. Amino acids: CASSKEGPRTDTQYF.

This clonotype came up many times. V is TRBV6-6 and J is TRBJ2-7, with TRBD2 as a possible D gene (6 bases). Trimming took off 6 bases at V and 0 bases at J, with 12 bases between the two ends. CDR1 is MNHNY and CDR2 is SVGAGI in the germline V gene (reference sequence). This CDR3 is built from 14 residues. CDR3 sequence (DNA): TGTGCCAGCAGCTGGGACGGGAGCTCCTACGAGCAGTACGTC. It encodes CASSWDGSSYEQYV.

The chain couples TRBV3-1 to TRBJ1-1, with D perhaps TRBD1 (5 bases). This CDR3 is 15 amino acids long. Trimming stripped 4 bases from V and 7 bases from J, with 19 bases between. Germline V gene sequence: CDR1 LGHDT, CDR2 YNNKEL (reference sequence). In DNA, the CDR3 is TGTGCCAGCAGCCTCAATGAGGGGCACGGCCGTGAAGCTTTCTTT. Translated, it gives CASSLNEGHGREAFF.

The CDR3 DNA sequence: TGTGCCAGCAGGGTCGTCCGGGGTATGAATTCACCCCTCCACTTT. It specifies CASRVVRGMNSPLHF. The chain couples TRBV11-2 to TRBJ1-6; D remains ambiguous. The CDR3 consists of 15 residues. CDR1 SGHAT and CDR2 FQNNGV come from the germline V gene. The V and J ends lost 6 bases and 7 bases respectively, with 16 bases between them. Full variable domain (rest looked up from reference TRBV11-2 and TRBJ1-6): EAGVAQSPRYKIIEKRQSVAFWCNPISGHATLYWYQQILGQGPKLLIQFQNNGVVDDSQLPKDRFSAERLKGVDSTLKIQPAKLEDSAVYLCASRVVRGMNSPLHFGNGTRLTVT.

At least ten counts were recorded for this clonotype. DNA of the CDR3: TGCAGTGCTCTCCGCGAGGAGCAGTACTTC. It specifies CSALREEQYF. J is TRBJ2-7 and V is TRBV20-1; no definite D call. V lost 5 bases and J lost 7, with 9 bases in between. Germline lookup yields CDR1 DFQATT and CDR2 SNEGSKA (reference sequence). This CDR3 is 10 amino acids long.

The rearrangement joins TRBV18 to TRBJ2-1; TRBD2 might be the D (6 bases). The germline CDR1 and CDR2 sequences are KGHSH and LQKENI. This CDR3 comprises 16 residues. V was pared by 3 bases and J by 4 bases, with 16 bases between. The CDR3 DNA reads as TGTGCCAGCTCACCCTCCGGGAGCCCGAGGTACAATGAGCAGTTCTTC. As protein: CASSPSGSPRYNEQFF.

This clonotype was observed many times. J is TRBJ1-4 and V is TRBV6-5, with D maybe TRBD1 (5 bases). Per germline, CDR1 MNHEY and CDR2 SVGAGI. V was trimmed by 2 bases and J by 8 bases, leaving 9 bases between them. The CDR3 spans 13 residues. CDR3 region: CASSYRGREKLFF. The CDR3 DNA sequence: TGTGCCAGCAGTTACAGGGGTCGGGAAAAACTGTTTTTT.

This clonotype came up many times. This chain connects TRBV7-9 to TRBJ2-3; D ambiguous. Germline loops: CDR1 SEHNR, CDR2 FQNEAQ (reference sequence). V shed 5 bases and J shed 0 bases, with 9 bases lying between them. The CDR3 runs to 14 residues. The CDR3 coding sequence is TGTGCCAGCAGCAACAGTTATAGCACAGATACGCAGTATTTT. It translates to CASSNSYSTDTQYF.